This TCR beta chain originates from a study of CD8 T cells in Susac syndrome (dated by TCRdb to the late 2010s). Study-wide context: Among the Susac syndrome patients who were sequenced, clinically active disease was present in six and clinical remission was observed in fewer than 10. Susac syndrome patients were therapy-naive, on corticosteroids (some also receiving IVIg), or on IVIg alone at blood withdrawal. Clonality of the CD8+ T cell repertoire was compared between more than 10 healthy donors, 14 Susac syndrome patients and 15 multiple sclerosis patients. Repertoire sequencing was used to test whether CD8+ T cell activation and differentiation in Susac syndrome was antigen driven.

RNA was extracted using the RNeasy kit, and roughly 0.5 to 1 ug of the RNA was reverse transcribed with random hexamers. TCR beta CDR3 regions were amplified with the immunoSEQ multiplex PCR assay covering 54 Vbeta and 13 Jbeta segments. Bias from PCR amplification was corrected by using a synthetic template baseline for primer optimization and for computational correction. The study's processing was this. Reads were annotated to V, D and J genes per IMGT and analyzed with immunoSEQ Analyzer, keeping only productive sequences. Clonality was calculated as one minus the Shannon entropy normalized by log2 of the number of productive unique sequences. Public and private clones were assessed among the 100 most prevalent clones of each patient and control. Clones were defined as Susac-specific when absent from the healthy and MS cohorts, from 1052 published viral clones and from other ImmuneACCESS disease sequences. The public reads were run again by TCRdb, first through fastp at Q25 and then through MiXCR, and only productive beta chains were kept. Rows merge per CDR3 protein into single entries with the most common DNA and genes. The V and J calls, along with clone size, are taken from TCRdb and not from the paper's own processing. The sample yields some 140,000 distinct CDR3 sequences; approximately 95% were counted once. The ten largest clones add up to about 0.18% of the sample.

Overall results and qualifications from the work: In the total CD8+ and CD8+ TEMRA repertoires, sixteen and five Susac-specific public clones, respectively, were identified. The number of individuals in the TCR sequencing and HLA analysis was acknowledged as relatively small. Clonal expansion was seen in Susac syndrome CD8+ repertoires, peaking in CD8+ TEMRA cells and being greater in clinically active patients than in remitting ones.

Measured from the cysteine to the phenylalanine, the CDR3 is 15 residues long. The DNA shown is the 45-base CDR3, in frame from base 1. The germline V gene encodes CDR1 SNHLY and CDR2 FYNNEI. V was cut back by 7 bases and J by 2 bases, leaving a gap of 18 bases between them. Peripheral blood CD8+ and CD4+ T cells from healthy donors, Susac syndrome patients and multiple sclerosis patients were profiled by high-throughput TCR beta sequencing. Recently defined diagnostic criteria for definite or probable disease were met by the Susac syndrome patients. Bulk CD8+ and CD4+ T cells were purified magnetically by negative isolation, whereas CD8+ TEMRA cells were enriched by FACS. Blood was collected in EDTA tubes and processed within 24 hours, with PBMCs isolated through density gradient centrifugation. PBMCs destined for TCR sequencing were cryopreserved in liquid nitrogen and later thawed in a 37 °C water bath. Purity of sorted or isolated CD4+, CD8+ and CD8+ TEMRA cells was at least 90%.

To note about this clonotype: Its antigen is not yet known. Per-base quality was not reported, and no clone a single base away is much larger than it.

This TCR was recovered from a human donor with Susac syndrome. The material sequenced was CD8+ T cells from PBMCs. The V and J genes are TRBV2 and TRBJ2-7, with a tentative D gene TRBD1 over 6 matching bases. The DNA sequence is as follows: TGTGCCAGCATCGTCGTTCAGACAGGTCCCTACGAGCAGTACTTC. It specifies CASIVVQTGPYEQYF.